The 30 T cell receptor beta chains presented below share a single source sample, sequenced in a study of kidney transplant recipient with SARS-CoV-2 infection (dated by TCRdb to 2020 to 2023). TCRdb lists the instrument as Illumina MiSeq. TCRdb reran the public reads through fastp at Q25 and MiXCR, keeping productive beta chains. When rows share a CDR3 protein, they turn into one entry using the most common DNA and genes. This sample comprises fewer than 250,000 distinct CDR3 sequences, more than 25% of them detected only once. The top ten hold roughly 7% of the sample. The time point label, as the study defines it: pre-pandemic baseline sample and day 111 after first positive SARS-CoV-2 test. Sample: a blood sample, taken at baseline and around day 110 from a kidney transplant recipient. The receptors come from a male patient in his 30s who had COVID-19 and was a kidney transplant recipient. A transplant means some T cells may be of graft donor rather than patient origin.

This clonotype was counted many times. The gene calls are TRBV6-5 and TRBJ1-2, with 7 nucleotides matching TRBD1. Looked up from germline, CDR1 is MNHEY and CDR2 is SVGAGI. This CDR3 has 15 amino acids. V shed 6 bases and J 3 bases; nucleotides not matched to a gene: 10. In DNA form, the CDR3 reads TGTGCCAGCAGGAGAAGACAGGGCGAAGACTATGGCTACACCTTC. Translated: CASRRRQGEDYGYTF.

The sample holds many counts of this clonotype. The rearrangement joins TRBV7-6 to TRBJ1-2; no clear D gene. Looked up from germline, CDR1 is SGHVS and CDR2 is FNYEAQ. Trimming left V 5 bases short and J 4 bases short, with 23 bases between. The CDR3 is 17 amino acids. CDR3 sequence reads: CASSDFRESRKTYGYTF. The DNA for the CDR3 is TGTGCCAGCAGCGATTTCCGTGAATCTCGAAAGACCTATGGCTACACCTTC.

The sample holds many counts of this clonotype. The gene calls are TRBV3-1 and TRBJ2-2, with D possibly matching TRBD2 (5 bases). CDR1 and CDR2 from the germline V gene are LGHDT and YNNKEL (reference sequence). The CDR3 is 18 amino acids. V was pared by 5 bases and J by 5 bases, with 24 bases between. The CDR3 nucleotides read TGTGCCAGCAGCGTACGGGGTCCCATTTCAGGCTTGACCGGGGAGCTGTTTTTT. Translation: CASSVRGPISGLTGELFF.

To note about this clonotype: This clone may be a read error of a much larger clone one base away. The V call is TRBV8-2, the J call TRBJ1-2. TRBV8-2 is a pseudogene locus. The CDR3 spans 16 residues. CDR3 residues: CGSKEVDSRKTYGYIF. CDR3 nucleotide sequence: TGTGGCAGTAAAGAAGTTGATAGCCGAAAGACCTATGGCTACATCTTC.

This clonotype was recorded many times. The genes are TRBV21-1 and TRBJ2-3. TRBV21-1 is shown as a pseudogene. This CDR3 comprises 17 residues. The CDR3 sequence is CASSCGLATVMQDTQYF. CDR3 sequence (DNA): TGTGCCAGCAGTTGTGGATTAGCTACAGTCATGCAAGATACGCAGTATTTT.

This clonotype appeared many times. The chain has TRBV4-1 and TRBJ1-2; 7 bases line up with TRBD1. J gave up 0 bases and V 1 base, and 8 bases lay outside the gene matches. The germline gives CDR1 MGHRA, CDR2 YSYEKL. CDR3 size: 17 residues. This CDR3 is CASSQAYPTGTNYGYTF. CDR3 nucleotide sequence: TGCGCCAGCAGCCAAGCTTATCCGACAGGGACTAACTATGGCTACACCTTC.

This clonotype was recorded at least ten times. The CDR3 protein is CGSNLPDSRKTYGYTF. In DNA, the CDR3 is TGTGGCAGTAACTTACCTGATAGCCGAAAGACCTATGGCTACACCTTC. The chain has TRBV8-2 and TRBJ1-2. TRBV8-2 is marked as a pseudogene. The CDR3 totals 16 residues.

At least ten counts were recorded for this clonotype. V is TRBV9 and J is TRBJ2-7; 7 positions match TRBD2. J lost 3 bases, V lost 3 bases, and 6 bases had no gene match. Per germline, CDR1 SGDLS and CDR2 YYNGEE. CDR3 length: 14 amino acids. In DNA form, the CDR3 reads TGTGCCAGCAGCGACGGGGAGGGAAGCTACGAGCAGTACTTC. This sequence encodes CASSDGEGSYEQYF.

In the case of this clonotype: A much more abundant neighbour one base away suggests this may be a read error. The chain joins TRBV10-3 to TRBJ1-6, with D perhaps TRBD1 (6 bases). The CDR3 runs to 17 residues. Germline V CDR1 and CDR2: ENHRY, SYGVKD. V was shortened by 6 bases and J by 0 bases, with 15 bases between the two germline ends. The DNA of the CDR3 is TGTGCCATCAGGAGGGGGGACGAGAGCTCCTATAATTCACCCCTCCACTTT. It encodes CAIRRGDESSYNSPLHF.

Details on this clonotype: Possible read error: a much larger clone is one base away. The chain recombines TRBV12-3 or TRBV12-4 with TRBJ1-4; D perhaps matches TRBD1 (6 bases). This CDR3 comprises 15 residues. With 1 base removed from V and 11 bases from J, the gap between germline ends came to 17 bases. CDR3 loop: CASSLGGTRVDKLFF. DNA for the CDR3: TGTGCCAGCAGTTTAGGAGGGACAAGGGTAGATAAACTGTTTTTT.

This clonotype was detected a few times. The V call is TRBV12-3 or TRBV12-4, the J call TRBJ2-4; 7 positions agree with TRBD1. V lost 1 base and J lost 3; bases outside the gene matches: 3. The CDR3 contains 15 residues. CDR3 protein: CASSLGAGGKNIQYF. The DNA of the CDR3 is TGTGCCAGCAGTTTAGGGGCAGGGGGCAAAAACATTCAGTACTTC.

In its sample, this clonotype was seen many times. The rearrangement links TRBV6-4 to TRBJ1-2, with TRBD1 as a possible D gene (5 bases). CDR1 is MRHNA and CDR2 is SNTAGT in the germline V gene. CDR3 length equals 15 residues. V lost 4 bases and J 2 bases, leaving 14 bases between the germline ends. The CDR3 coding sequence is TGTGCCAGCAGTGTGGATGGGGGAACAAACTATGGCTACACCTTC. Translated: CASSVDGGTNYGYTF.

This clonotype was found many times. The chain carries TRBV16 and TRBJ1-2, with D uncertain. This CDR3 has 17 amino acids. Germline-derived CDR1 and CDR2 are KGHSY and FQNENV. The germline V and J ends were trimmed by 5 bases and 4 bases, with 23 bases remaining between them. The CDR3 protein is CASSGFMVVRKTYGYTF. The CDR3 DNA is TGTGCCAGCAGCGGCTTCATGGTCGTTAGAAAGACCTATGGCTACACCTTC.

This clonotype was observed a handful of times. The chain has TRBV7-2 and TRBJ1-2; no definite D call. The V gene's germline CDR1 is SGHTA and CDR2 FQGNSA. The CDR3 is made up of 17 amino acids. Trimming took 5 bases from V and 4 from J, leaving 23 bases between them. The DNA of the CDR3 is TGTGCCAGCAGCGAATTGACCAGAGACGGAAAGACCTATGGCTACACCTTC. The encoded protein is CASSELTRDGKTYGYTF.

In its sample, this clonotype was seen many times. The CDR3 reads CASSHHRSGATEAFF. The CDR3 bases are TGTGCCAGCAGTCACCACCGTAGTGGGGCCACTGAAGCTTTCTTT. The V and J genes are TRBV27 and TRBJ1-1; tentatively, D is TRBD1 (5 bases). The CDR3 consists of 15 residues. Germline V lookup: CDR1 MNHEY, CDR2 SMNVEV (reference sequence). V shed 5 bases and J shed 4 bases, with 17 bases lying between them.

Many counts were recorded for this clonotype. The chain carries TRBV5-1 and TRBJ2-6, with D hard to call. From germline, CDR1 is SGHRS and CDR2 YFSETQ. This CDR3 spans 18 amino acids. V was shortened by 7 bases and J by 5 bases, with 25 bases between the two germline ends. CDR3 nucleotide sequence: TGCGCCAGCTATATCGCCATCGGTTCACAAAGTCGGGCCAACGTCCTGACTTTC. Protein: CASYIAIGSQSRANVLTF.

In its sample, this clonotype was seen many times. This chain joins TRBV9 and TRBJ1-2; no definite D call. The V and J ends lost 7 bases and 4 bases respectively, with 23 bases between them. The CDR3 consists of 16 residues. Germline-derived CDR1 and CDR2 are SGDLS and YYNGEE. The CDR3 loop reads CASFQQYSRKTYGYTF. The CDR3 nucleotides read TGTGCCAGCTTCCAGCAGTACTCAAGAAAGACCTATGGCTACACCTTC.

This clonotype was seen repeatedly, ten times or more. V is TRBV12-2 and J is TRBJ1-2. TRBV12-2 is recorded as a pseudogene. The length of the CDR3 is 17 residues. CDR3 sequence reads: CASRKAWTPRKTYGYTF. CDR3 DNA: TGTGCAAGTCGCAAGGCCTGGACTCCACGAAAGACCTATGGCTACACCTTC.

This sequence joins TRBV4-3 and TRBJ1-1; 10 nucleotides match TRBD1. The V gene's germline CDR1 is LGHNA and CDR2 YSLEER. The CDR3 extends over 17 amino acids. After removal of 4 bases from V and 1 base from J, the junction contained 9 bases not matched to a gene. CDR3 sequence (DNA): TGCGCCAGCAGCCGCGGACAGGGGGTCATCACGAACACTGAAGCTTTCTTT. Translation: CASSRGQGVITNTEAFF.

Turning to this clonotype: A much larger clone is a single base away; this may be a read error. The rearrangement joins TRBV28 to TRBJ2-2, with D perhaps matching TRBD2 (5 bases). The V and J ends lost 8 bases and 7 bases respectively, with 23 bases between them. The germline CDR1 and CDR2 sequences are MDHEN and SYDVKM. This CDR3 comprises 16 residues. CDR3 nucleotide sequence: TGTGCCAGCGCCACCCGGCCAAGAGGGTCGGGCGGGGAGCTGTTTTTT. Residues: CASATRPRGSGGELFF.

This clonotype was counted ten times or more. V usage is TRBV2 and J usage is TRBJ1-1, with TRBD1 as a possible D gene (5 bases). V lost 4 bases and J 10 bases, leaving 16 bases between the germline ends. CDR3 length: 13 amino acids. Germline assignment: CDR1 SNHLY and CDR2 FYNNEI. The CDR3 region has the DNA TGTGCCAGCAGTGCGAGCAGGGTCTCTGGAGCTTTCTTT. It codes for CASSASRVSGAFF.

The sample holds many counts of this clonotype. The genes are TRBV30 and TRBJ2-5; 7 nucleotides agree with TRBD1. This CDR3 is built from 14 residues. J was trimmed by 7 bases and V by 0 bases; bases with no gene match: 8. CDR1 GTSNPN and CDR2 SVGIG come from the germline V gene (reference sequence). In nucleotides, the CDR3 is TGTGCCTGGAGTGTACTAGGACAGGCAATGACCCAGTACTTC. Protein product: CAWSVLGQAMTQYF.

This clonotype was picked up many times. The chain's CDR3 is CSARTGGSSPLHF. The CDR3 coding sequence is TGCAGTGCTCGGACAGGGGGCAGTTCACCCCTCCACTTT. The gene calls are TRBV20-1 and TRBJ1-6; 11 bases are shared with TRBD1. The germline V gene has CDR1 DFQATT and CDR2 SNEGSKA (reference sequence). The CDR3 contains 13 residues. J was trimmed by 9 bases and V by 5 bases; bases with no gene match: 3.

Many counts were recorded for this clonotype. This chain joins TRBV6-1 and TRBJ1-2; D gene unclear. From germline, CDR1 is MNHNS and CDR2 SASEGT. The CDR3 contains 17 residues. Trimming removed 5 bases at V and 4 bases at J, with 23 bases between. The DNA of the CDR3 is TGTGCCAGCAGTCGGACCACCTCTATGCGAAAGACCTATGGCTACACCTTC. Its translation: CASSRTTSMRKTYGYTF.

This clonotype has more than one count but fewer than ten. The chain recombines TRBV18 with TRBJ2-3; the D gene could be TRBD1 or TRBD2 (6 bases each). CDR3 length equals 15 residues. Trimming pared 4 bases from V and 1 base from J, leaving 12 bases between. Germline V gene lookup returns CDR1 KGHSH and CDR2 LQKENI. The CDR3 DNA is TGTGCCAGCTCACGAACGGGGGCGGGCACAGATACGCAGTATTTT. It yields the protein CASSRTGAGTDTQYF.

The table lists this clonotype with many counts. V is TRBV29-1 and J is TRBJ2-1; D assignment may be TRBD1 or TRBD2 (6 bases each). V was shortened by 4 bases and J by 9 bases, with 10 bases between the two germline ends. Per the germline V gene, CDR1 is SQVTM and CDR2 is ANQGSEA. The CDR3 is 11 amino acids. CDR3 sequence (DNA): TGCAGCGTTGGTGAGGGGGGTGAGCAGTTCTTC. Amino acid sequence: CSVGEGGEQFF.

The table lists this clonotype with a few counts. The chain has TRBV7-2 and TRBJ2-1; D not certain. Germline V CDR1 and CDR2: SGHTA, FQGNSA. Trimming left V 5 bases short and J 10 bases short, with 9 bases between. This CDR3 spans 11 amino acids. As DNA, the CDR3 is TGTGCCAGCAGCCAATTTAAAGAGCAGTTCTTC. It encodes CASSQFKEQFF.

As concerns this clonotype: A much larger clone is a single base away; this may be a read error. The conserved phenylalanine or tryptophan normally closing the CDR3 is absent here, so this likely arose from a read error. The V and J genes are TRBV7-2 and TRBJ2-5; TRBD2 aligns across 7 bases. In germline, CDR1 is SGHTA, CDR2 FQGNSA. The CDR3 has 12 amino acids. V lost 4 bases and J lost 11; bases outside the gene matches: 7. The CDR3 DNA is TGTGCCAGCAGCTCCGTCCCGCGGGAGCAGTACCTC. Amino acid sequence: CASSSVPREQYL.

Points on this clonotype: A clone one base away is much larger, so this may be a read error. CDR3 loop: CASGAQVGGELFF. In DNA, the CDR3 is TGTGCCAGCGGCGCCCAAGTCGGGGGGGAGCTGTTTTTT. The chain joins TRBV9 to TRBJ2-2; D is undetermined. CDR1 and CDR2 from the germline V gene are SGDLS and YYNGEE. V lost 7 bases and J lost 8, with 15 bases in between. CDR3 length: 13 residues.

About this clonotype: A much larger clone differs from this one at a single base, so this may be a read error. The V gene is TRBV18, the J gene TRBJ2-2; 8 bases match TRBD2. The CDR3 covers 15 residues. The V gene's germline CDR1 is KGHSH and CDR2 LQKENI. In DNA form, the CDR3 reads TGTGCCAGCTCACCGAGCGGGGGTAGCACCGGGGAGCTGCTTTTT. Its protein product is CASSPSGGSTGELLF.